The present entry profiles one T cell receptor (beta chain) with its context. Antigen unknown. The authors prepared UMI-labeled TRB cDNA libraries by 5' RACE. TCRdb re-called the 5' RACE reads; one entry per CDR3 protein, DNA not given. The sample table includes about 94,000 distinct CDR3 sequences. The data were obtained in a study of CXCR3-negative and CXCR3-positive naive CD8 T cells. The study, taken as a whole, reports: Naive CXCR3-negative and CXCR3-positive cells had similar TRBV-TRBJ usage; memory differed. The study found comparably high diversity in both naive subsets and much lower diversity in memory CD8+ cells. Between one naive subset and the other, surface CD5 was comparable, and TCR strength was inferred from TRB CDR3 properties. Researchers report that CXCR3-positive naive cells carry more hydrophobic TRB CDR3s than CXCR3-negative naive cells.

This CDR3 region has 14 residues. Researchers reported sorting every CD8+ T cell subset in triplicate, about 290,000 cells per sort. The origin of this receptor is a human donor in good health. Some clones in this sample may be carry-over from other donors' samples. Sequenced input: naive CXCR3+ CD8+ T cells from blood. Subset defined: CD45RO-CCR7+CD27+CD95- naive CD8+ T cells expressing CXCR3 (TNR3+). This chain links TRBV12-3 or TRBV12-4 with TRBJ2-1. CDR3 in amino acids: CATQTLGDNNEQFF.